The 2 T cell receptor beta chains listed next were all sequenced from one sample in a study of T cell repertoires in aging, cancer and after chemotherapy. Amplification of TCR beta used genomic DNA extracted from peripheral blood. A mixed TRB-A/B primer pool amplified rearranged TRB by multiplex touch-down PCR. TCRdb called the multiplex PCR reads again in MiXCR, with one record for every CDR3 protein. The sample has about 17,000 distinct CDR3 sequences, about 50% seen once. The sequencing sample was made of blood. The origin of the receptors is a human donor in good health.

The chain uses TRBV19 and TRBJ2-5; D possibly corresponds to TRBD1 (7 bases). Deletions cut 7 bases from V and 4 bases from J, with 13 bases between. The length of the CDR3 is 13 residues. From germline, CDR1 is LNHDA and CDR2 SQIVND (reference sequence). CDR3 in amino acids: CASTYRGGETQYF. The CDR3 DNA reads as TGTGCCAGTACCTACAGGGGAGGAGAGACCCAGTACTTC.

The V call is TRBV6-6, the J call TRBJ2-5; D gene uncertain. Trimming removed 6 bases at V and 2 bases at J, with 7 bases between. Germline V gene lookup returns CDR1 MNHNY and CDR2 SVGAGI (reference sequence). The CDR3 is 12 residues long. CDR3 amino acids: CASSGPQETQYF. In nucleotides, the CDR3 is TGTGCCAGCAGCGGCCCGCAAGAGACCCAGTACTTC.